This section outlines one T cell receptor beta chain sequence together with its context. Its antigen is undetermined. Germline V gives CDR1 SGHVS, CDR2 FQNEAQ. V was clipped by 0 bases and J by 0 bases, with 10 bases between them. The CDR3 covers 16 residues. This specimen belongs to a study of CD8 T cells in ankylosing spondylitis. Whole-study results and caveats: Disease-linked clones were reportedly significantly enriched in matched ankylosing spondylitis synovial fluid. Seemingly characteristic of ankylosing spondylitis blood was a TCR beta motif consisting of about 8 highly homologous variants. In reactive arthritis synovial fluid and blood, some motif variants had been reported before.

TCRdb itself ran the 5' RACE reads through MiXCR, one entry per CDR3 protein. The repertoire consists of around 250,000 distinct CDR3 sequences, with around 10% occurring once and the leading ten covering less than 7%. The V and J genes are TRBV7-8 and TRBJ2-3; D not certain. Sequencing input: blood, either unsorted or a sorted T cell fraction (not recorded which). The sequence derives from a male donor with ankylosing spondylitis or in good health (not recorded which). CDR3 in amino acids: CASSLAAASSTDTQYF. In DNA, the CDR3 is TGTGCCAGCAGCTTAGCGGCGGCATCTAGCACAGATACGCAGTATTTT. Based on the CDR3 plus reference TRBV7-8 and TRBJ2-3, the full variable domain is GAGVSQSPRYKVAKRGQDVALRCDPISGHVSLFWYQQALGQGPEFLTYFQNEAQLDKSGLPSDRFFAERPEGSVSTLKIQRTQQEDSAVYLCASSLAAASSTDTQYFGPGTRLTVL.